The clone carrying this TCR beta chain showed up just once. Its specificity is unknown. Since a much larger clone is just one base distant, this may be a read error. Since no conserved phenylalanine or tryptophan closes the CDR3, a read error is the likely cause. The entry originates in a study of early T cells in non-severe SARS-CoV-2 infection. TCRdb redid the calling of the 5' RACE reads with MiXCR, one entry per CDR3 protein. The table shows approximately 84,000 distinct CDR3 sequences, with more than 13% occurring only once. General study findings and limits: Using VDJdb, the matching emphasized anti-spike CD8 responses while missing private and CD4 specificities.

This sequence was found in an adult who was a healthcare worker with PCR-confirmed SARS-CoV-2 infection or an uninfected control (not recorded which). Sequencing input: whole blood.

The chain's CDR3 is CASSLTTSGNSYEQYS. CDR3 DNA: TGTGCCAGCAGCCTGACGACTAGCGGGAACTCCTACGAGCAGTACTCC. The rearrangement uses TRBV3-1 and TRBJ2-7; 11 bases match TRBD2. This CDR3 spans 16 amino acids. Germline CDR1 and CDR2: LGHDT and YNNKEL (reference sequence). V shed 4 bases, J shed 0 bases, and the junction held 5 bases outside the gene matches.